What follows are 29 T cell receptor beta chains derived from one specimen sequenced in a study of blood T cell repertoires in COVID-19. Some clones are missing from TCRdb's copy, which holds only in-frame ones; the method was immunoSEQ multiplex PCR. The table records a few hundred thousand clones, 87% of them present only once. Input material: peripheral blood. All receptors come from a woman between 50 and 59 years old who had recovered from COVID-19.

The genes are TRBV24-1 and TRBJ1-5; perhaps TRBD1 as D (5 bases). The CDR3 runs to 14 residues. The V gene lost 5 bases and the J gene lost 7 bases, with 14 bases spanning the gap. Germline CDR1 and CDR2: KGHDR and SFDVKD. The CDR3, as DNA: TGTGCCACCAGTGGTCAAGGGGTAGGGCAGCCCCAGCATTTT. It specifies CATSGQGVGQPQHF.

The chain combines TRBV30 with TRBJ2-1, with a tentative D call TRBD1 (6 bases). The CDR3 runs 20 residues. With 3 bases removed from V and 9 bases from J, the gap between germline ends came to 36 bases. CDR1 and CDR2 (germline): GTSNPN, SVGIG (reference sequence). The CDR3 bases are TGTGCCTGGAGCGCGAAACGTCCCGTCCTACAGGGTTATCCGTCTAGTGAGCAGTTCTTC. Translation: CAWSAKRPVLQGYPSSEQFF.

The V gene is TRBV3-1 (or the pseudogene TRBV3-2), the J gene TRBJ1-1; D might be TRBD1 (6 bases). Germline V gene sequence: CDR1 LGHDT, CDR2 YNNKEL (reference sequence). Trimming took off 8 bases at V and 5 bases at J, with 15 bases between the two ends. The CDR3 runs to 13 residues. The chain's CDR3 is CASEKTGDTEAFF. CDR3 sequence (DNA): TGTGCCAGCGAAAAGACAGGAGATACTGAAGCTTTCTTT.

This clone has just a few counts. The gene calls are TRBV28 and TRBJ1-5; no clear D gene. Germline-derived CDR1 and CDR2 are MDHEN and SYDVKM. Trimming took 3 bases from V and 7 from J, leaving 10 bases between them. The CDR3 is 13 residues long. CDR3 region: CASSFGKRQPQHF. In DNA form, the CDR3 reads TGTGCCAGCAGTTTCGGGAAGAGGCAGCCCCAGCATTTT.

V usage is TRBV5-1 and J usage is TRBJ2-3; 7 nucleotides align to TRBD1. V dropped 0 bases and J dropped 0; count of bases not matched to a gene: 1. Germline-derived CDR1 and CDR2 are SGHRS and YFSETQ. The CDR3 extends over 15 amino acids. The CDR3: CASSLGDRSTDTQYF. The CDR3 DNA reads TGCGCCAGCAGCTTGGGGGACAGAAGCACAGATACGCAGTATTTT.

J is TRBJ2-2 and V is TRBV4-3; the match to TRBD2 covers 10 bases. The germline CDR1 and CDR2 sequences are LGHNA and YSLEER. With V trimmed by 6 bases and J by 4 bases, 8 bases remained unmatched. The CDR3 consists of 16 residues. CDR3 sequence (DNA): TGCGCCAGCAGACCTAGCGGGAGTTCTGGCACCGGGGAGCTGTTTTTT. Encoded protein: CASRPSGSSGTGELFF.

The chain links TRBV7-2 to TRBJ2-1; 9 positions match TRBD2. CDR1 is SGHTA and CDR2 is FQGNSA in the germline V gene. J gave up 7 bases and V 5 bases, and 12 bases lay outside the gene matches. This CDR3 region has 16 residues. CDR3 coding DNA: TGTGCCAGCAGCGTAGATAGCGGGAGTAGACCGAATGAGCAGTTCTTC. Its protein is CASSVDSGSRPNEQFF.

The chain couples TRBV7-8 to TRBJ2-1, with 8 bases fitting TRBD2. Looked up from germline, CDR1 is SGHVS and CDR2 is FQNEAQ. The length of the CDR3 is 18 residues. V lost 5 bases, J lost 9 bases, and 21 bases stayed unmatched. The CDR3 DNA reads TGTGCCAGCAGCCCAAAACCTGGACTAGCCGGTTTCGCGGTTGAGCAGTTCTTC. Residues: CASSPKPGLAGFAVEQFF.

The chain is built from TRBV18 and TRBJ1-2, with 9 bases lining up with TRBD1. Looked up from germline, CDR1 is KGHSH and CDR2 is LQKENI. This CDR3 is 16 amino acids long. J was trimmed by 6 bases and V by 3 bases; bases with no gene match: 11. The CDR3 bases are TGTGCCAGCTCACCGGATACCGGGACAGGGCTTAATGGCTACACCTTC. Protein: CASSPDTGTGLNGYTF.

The genes are TRBV19 and TRBJ1-6, with no clear D. Trimming pared 10 bases from V and 8 bases from J, leaving 18 bases between. Germline values: CDR1 LNHDA, CDR2 SQIVND (reference sequence). The length of the CDR3 is 14 residues. The CDR3 region is CATRGRGDHSPLHF. CDR3 in DNA: TGTGCCACCAGAGGGCGGGGTGATCATTCACCCCTCCACTTT.

The genes are TRBV18 and TRBJ2-5, with 9 bases that match TRBD1. Germline V CDR1 and CDR2: KGHSH, LQKENI. V lost 4 bases to trimming and J lost 4 bases; unmatched junction nucleotides: 1. The CDR3 contains 13 residues. The CDR3 spells CASSRGQGETQYF. The CDR3 DNA reads as TGTGCCAGCTCACGGGGACAGGGAGAGACCCAGTACTTC. The full variable domain, with the rest looked up from reference TRBV18 and TRBJ2-5, is NAGVMQNPRHLVRRRGQEARLRCSPMKGHSHVYWYRQLPEEGLKFMVYLQKENIIDESGMPKERFSAEFPKEGPSILRIQQVVRGDSAAYFCASSRGQGETQYFGPGTRLLVL.

The chain couples TRBV7-9 to TRBJ2-7; no reliable D call. CDR1 SEHNR and CDR2 FQNEAQ come from the germline V gene (reference sequence). The CDR3 contains 14 residues. V lost 1 base, J lost 6 bases, and 13 bases lay in between. The DNA of the CDR3 is TGTGCCAGCAGCTTAGATGTCCAACCAGGCGAGCAGTACTTC. It is translated as CASSLDVQPGEQYF.

For this clone: This specimen includes other DNA sequences encoding the same CDR3. The V gene is TRBV30, the J gene TRBJ2-2; 9 bases line up with TRBD1. The ends lost 3 bases at V and 8 bases at J; junction bases unmatched: 4. The CDR3 runs to 13 residues. The germline CDR1 and CDR2 sequences are GTSNPN and SVGIG (reference sequence). The CDR3 DNA follows: TGTGCCTGGAGGGACAGGGGACCGGGGGAGCTGTTTTTT. This translates into CAWRDRGPGELFF. The whole variable domain, filled in from reference TRBV30 and TRBJ2-2, reads SQTIHQWPATLVQPVGSPLSLECTVEGTSNPNLYWYRQAAGRGLQLLFYSVGIGQISSEVPQNLSASRPQDRQFILSSKKLLLSDSGFYLCAWRDRGPGELFFGEGSRLTVL.

The chain uses TRBV28 and TRBJ2-7; TRBD1 agrees at 9 bases. J lost 6 bases, V lost 2 bases, and 2 bases had no gene match. Germline CDR1 and CDR2: MDHEN and SYDVKM. This CDR3 has 13 residues. CDR3 loop: CASSLDRGSEQYF. The DNA of the CDR3 is TGTGCCAGCAGTTTAGACAGGGGGTCCGAGCAGTACTTC.

This rearrangement joins TRBV28 to TRBJ2-7, with D perhaps matching TRBD1 (6 bases). CDR1 MDHEN and CDR2 SYDVKM come from the germline V gene. Trimming took off 6 bases at V and 0 bases at J, with 9 bases between the two ends. The CDR3 is 13 amino acids. The CDR3 DNA reads as TGTGCCAGCAGACAAGGGGGCTCCTACGAGCAGTACTTC. Encoded protein: CASRQGGSYEQYF.

CDR3 DNA: TGTGCCTGGAGTGTACGCGGTGATGAAAAACTGTTTTTT. Protein sequence: CAWSVRGDEKLFF. The V call is TRBV30, the J call TRBJ1-4, with D uncertain. Germline assignment: CDR1 GTSNPN and CDR2 SVGIG (reference sequence). This CDR3 comprises 13 residues. V lost 0 bases, J lost 6 bases, and 8 bases lay in between.

To note about this clone: The identical CDR3 is also encoded by other nucleotide sequences in the sample. This rearrangement joins TRBV6-5 to TRBJ1-1; no firm D call. Germline V lookup: CDR1 MNHEY, CDR2 SVGAGI. V was clipped by 4 bases and J by 1 base, with 7 bases between them. The CDR3 spans 13 residues. The CDR3 bases are TGTGCCAGCAGTTCCACAGCGAACACTGAAGCTTTCTTT. Amino acid sequence: CASSSTANTEAFF.

V gene TRBV7-2 combines with J gene TRBJ2-3; 13 bases match TRBD2. This CDR3 has 16 residues. Germline CDR1 is SGHTA and CDR2 is FQGNSA. V shed 7 bases, J shed 5 bases, and the junction held 9 bases outside the gene matches. The CDR3 is CASTPGLAGVRDTQYF. CDR3 DNA: TGTGCCAGCACCCCAGGACTAGCGGGAGTTAGAGATACGCAGTATTTT. The entire variable domain, with the rest obtained from reference TRBV7-2 and TRBJ2-3, is as follows: GAGVSQSPSNKVTEKGKDVELRCDPISGHTALYWYRQSLGQGLEFLIYFQGNSAPDKSGLPSDRFSAERTGGSVSTLTIQRTQQEDSAVYLCASTPGLAGVRDTQYFGPGTRLTVL.

The chain joins TRBV15 to TRBJ1-2; 12 nucleotides agree with TRBD1. V dropped 5 bases and J dropped 6; count of bases not matched to a gene: 10. In germline, CDR1 is LNHNV, CDR2 YYDKDF (reference sequence). The CDR3 covers 16 residues. DNA for the CDR3: TGTGCCACCAGCGGGTGGGACAGGGGGCGCCAAAATGGCTACACCTTC. Translating it yields CATSGWDRGRQNGYTF.

The V gene is TRBV7-2, the J gene TRBJ1-3; tentative D call: TRBD1 (6 bases). V dropped 5 bases and J dropped 4 bases, with 12 bases sitting between them. The germline V gene has CDR1 SGHTA and CDR2 FQGNSA. The CDR3 covers 14 residues. The CDR3 loop is CASSAQGTGNTIYF. The CDR3 DNA sequence: TGTGCCAGCAGCGCACAGGGTACCGGAAACACCATATATTTT.

This clone has more than one count but fewer than ten. The chain recombines TRBV9 with TRBJ1-3; 9 bases are shared with TRBD1. CDR3 length equals 14 residues. The J segment lost 2 bases and the V segment lost 6 bases, leaving 3 bases of the junction unmatched. The germline gives CDR1 SGDLS, CDR2 YYNGEE. The CDR3 nucleotides are TGTGCCAGCACCGGGACAGGGACTGGAAACACCATATATTTT. This encodes CASTGTGTGNTIYF.

The chain couples TRBV4-3 to TRBJ2-3; possibly TRBD1 for D (5 bases). CDR1 LGHNA and CDR2 YSLEER come from the germline V gene. The CDR3 spans 15 residues. V was shortened by 1 base and J by 2 bases, with 10 bases between the two germline ends. The CDR3 protein is CASSQGAGNTDTQYF. Written as DNA, the CDR3 is TGCGCCAGCAGCCAAGGGGCAGGGAACACAGATACGCAGTATTTT.

The V call is TRBV4-1, the J call TRBJ2-7; a weak D match, TRBD2 (5 bases). V lost 0 bases, J lost 2 bases, and 11 bases lay in between. Germline V lookup: CDR1 MGHRA, CDR2 YSYEKL. This CDR3 spans 15 amino acids. The CDR3 sequence is CASSQDAGDAYEQYF. The CDR3 DNA reads as TGCGCCAGCAGCCAAGACGCCGGGGATGCCTACGAGCAGTACTTC.

The chain carries TRBV6-5 and TRBJ1-4, with D tentatively TRBD1 (5 bases). The CDR3 contains 14 residues. The V gene's germline CDR1 is MNHEY and CDR2 SVGAGI. V lost 6 bases to trimming and J lost 3 bases, with 11 bases between them. The CDR3 DNA sequence: TGTGCCAGCAGCCCCAGGGTCCCTAATGAAAAACTGTTTTTT. Its translation is CASSPRVPNEKLFF.

In regard to this clone: A read error may account for a junction end that differs from germline. The chain recombines TRBV7-7 with TRBJ2-2; TRBD1 aligns across 7 bases. The V gene's germline CDR1 is SSHAT and CDR2 FNYEAQ (reference sequence). The CDR3 consists of 14 residues. CDR3 DNA: TGTGCTAGCAGCCCGACAGGGTCTGACGGGGAGCTGTTTTTT. Residues: CASSPTGSDGELFF.

The chain couples TRBV5-5 to TRBJ1-1; 8 bases fit TRBD1. Germline trimming cut 2 bases from V and 4 bases from J; bases unmatched to any gene: 1. The CDR3 is made up of 13 amino acids. The germline CDR1 and CDR2 sequences are SGHKS and YYEKEE (reference sequence). The CDR3 nucleotides read TGTGCCAGCAGCTTCCAGGGGGCCACTGAAGCTTTCTTT. Translated, it gives CASSFQGATEAFF.

This chain links TRBV7-9 with TRBJ2-1; possible D gene TRBD1, 6 bases. V lost 2 bases and J lost 8, with 25 bases in between. This CDR3 contains 18 residues. Per the germline V gene, CDR1 is SEHNR and CDR2 is FQNEAQ (reference sequence). CDR3: CASSLSVRSAIKGDEQFF. The CDR3 nucleotides read TGTGCCAGCAGCTTAAGCGTCAGGTCGGCTATTAAGGGGGATGAGCAGTTCTTC.

The rearrangement uses TRBV11-2 and TRBJ2-5; 7 nucleotides agree with TRBD2. The CDR3 extends over 15 amino acids. The junction had 9 bases not matched to a gene; V was cut back by 1 base and J by 7 bases. Germline V gene data show CDR1 as SGHAT and CDR2 as FQNNGV. CDR3 residues: CASSLGASGGSTQYF. CDR3 sequence (DNA): TGTGCCAGCAGCTTAGGGGCTAGCGGCGGTTCGACCCAGTACTTC.

Regarding this clone: The sample holds other DNA sequences that translate to the same CDR3. In nucleotides, the CDR3 is TGTGCCAGCAGTTTACAGGGGTATAATTCACCCCTCCACTTT. As protein: CASSLQGYNSPLHF. V usage is TRBV27 and J usage is TRBJ1-6, with D perhaps matching TRBD1 (6 bases). V was cut by 2 bases and J by 4 bases, with 6 bases left in between. Germline V gene sequence: CDR1 MNHEY, CDR2 SMNVEV (reference sequence). The CDR3 spans 14 residues.